The TCR beta chain under discussion was sequenced for a study of blood T cell repertoires in COVID-19. Study in general: Sources were T cells, B-cell-depleted T cells, or PBMCs; the material itself was cDNA or gDNA.

The assay was immunoSEQ multiplex PCR, and TCRdb's table has in-frame clones only and misses some. The sample includes a few hundred thousand clones, 70% to 90% of them seen just once. Trimming took off 2 bases at V and 3 bases at J, with 19 bases between the two ends. There are 17 residues in the CDR3. From germline, CDR1 is KGHSH and CDR2 LQKENI. This sequence was found in a man aged 18 to 30 who had recovered from COVID-19. Input material: peripheral blood. The chain joins TRBV18 to TRBJ1-2; D ambiguous. CDR3 loop: CASSPSLWARGDYGYTF. The CDR3 nucleotides read TGTGCCAGCTCACCATCCCTCTGGGCCCGGGGAGACTATGGCTACACCTTC.